These T cell receptor beta chains were read from a single sample in a study of T cells in Graves' hyperthyroidism and ophthalmopathy. From the multiplex PCR reads, TCRdb called clonotypes with MiXCR, one entry per CDR3 protein. The sample lists some 360,000 distinct CDR3 sequences; approximately 15% were seen once. Material: blood. Receptors originate from a woman aged 60-70 years with Graves' hyperthyroidism. Both conserved end residues are part of each CDR3. A D gene is named only where the DNA matches it firmly. A clone size is listed for some rows: how often the clone was seen (once, few, many), or a class if it is expanded.

>NA|NA|TRBJ1-3|TRBV18
TGTGCCAGCTCACCACCCCCCCCTGGAAACACCATGTATTTT
CASSPPPPGNTMYF
>many|TRBD2|TRBJ2-1|TRBV5-6
TGTGCCAGCACCATGACTAGCGGCTCCTACAATGAGCAGTTCTTC
CASTMTSGSYNEQFF
>few|NA|TRBJ2-7|TRBV5-4
TGTGCCAGCAGCCACCGGACAGAACCCTACGAGCAGTACTTC
CASSHRTEPYEQYF
>many|NA|TRBJ2-1|TRBV6-5
TGTGCCAGCAGTTACTCGAGGGGGGGGGAGCAGTTCTTC
CASSYSRGGEQFF
>many|NA|TRBJ1-2|TRBV7-9
TGTGCCAGCAGCTTACCAGGGAGTCCTAACTATGGCTACACCTTC
CASSLPGSPNYGYTF
>many|NA|TRBJ2-1|TRBV20-1
TGCAGTGCTAGAGATCTTAGAGCGGGCCTTACCTACAATGAGCAGTTCTTC
CSARDLRAGLTYNEQFF
>many|NA|TRBJ2-1|TRBV7-9
TGTGCCAGCAGCGTGAAGTGGCGGCAGTTCTTC
CASSVKWRQFF
>few|NA|TRBJ1-2|TRBV5-4
TGTGCCAGCAGCCCCGCACAGGGAGACTATGGCTACACCTTC
CASSPAQGDYGYTF
>NA|NA|TRBJ2-5|TRBV6-1
TGTGCCAGCAGTGAACGAGCGGAGACCCAGTACTTC
CASSERAETQYF
>NA|TRBD2|TRBJ2-3|TRBV24-1
TGTGCCACCAACTCGGGACTACCGACAGATACGCAGTATTTT
CATNSGLPTDTQYF
>many|NA|TRBJ2-7|TRBV30
TGTGCCTGGAGGGGGTCTGGTACCTCCTACGAGCAGTACTTC
CAWRGSGTSYEQYF
>NA|NA|TRBJ1-1|TRBV12-3/TRBV12-4
TGTGCCAGCCTATCCCGGCGGAACACTGAAGCTTTCTTT
CASLSRRNTEAFF
>NA|NA|TRBJ2-2|TRBV5-1
TGCGCCAGCAGCTCGGGGACCGTGGAGGGCACCGGGGAGCTGTTTTTT
CASSSGTVEGTGELFF
>few|TRBD1|TRBJ2-2|TRBV5-1
TGCGCCAGCAGCACGACGCCTCCGGGACAGGGGGCCGGCGGGGAGCTGTTTTTT
CASSTTPPGQGAGGELFF
>many|NA|TRBJ2-3|TRBV30
TGTGCCTGGACCATATCAGATACGCAGTATTTT
CAWTISDTQYF
>many|NA|TRBJ2-2|TRBV2
TGTGCCAGTCAGAGAACTAGCCTTTACACCGGGGAGCTGTTTTTT
CASQRTSLYTGELFF
>many|NA|TRBJ1-5|TRBV12-5
TGTGCTAGTGGTTTCACAGGGTTCGGCAATCAGCCCCAGCATTTT
CASGFTGFGNQPQHF
>many|TRBD2|TRBJ2-1|TRBV20-1
TGCAGTGCTAGAGCCGGGACTAGCGGTTCAAATGAGCAGTTCTTC
CSARAGTSGSNEQFF
>NA|NA|TRBJ1-1|TRBV4-1
TGCGCCAGCAGCCATAGGACAGCATCTGAAGCTTTCTTT
CASSHRTASEAFF
>NA|TRBD1|TRBJ1-1|TRBV12-3/TRBV12-4
TGTGCCAGCAGTTTCGGGACAGGGGGCGGAATGAACACTGAAGCTTTCTTT
CASSFGTGGGMNTEAFF
>NA|TRBD2|TRBJ2-3|TRBV6-2/TRBV6-3
TGTGCCAGCAGAAGAGCGGGAGGGTCAGATACGCAGTATTTT
CASRRAGGSDTQYF
>few|NA|TRBJ1-6|TRBV2
TGTGCCAGCAGGGCAGGGTCACCCCTCCACTTT
CASRAGSPLHF
>many|NA|TRBJ2-5|TRBV20-1
TGCAGTGCCCCTGGAATGGGAAGAATGTACTTC
CSAPGMGRMYF
>few|TRBD2|TRBJ2-3|TRBV5-1
TGCGCCAGCAGCCGGGGACTAGCGGGAAGGACAGATACGCAGTATTTT
CASSRGLAGRTDTQYF
>NA|NA|TRBJ2-2|TRBV3-1
TGTGCCAGCAGCCAAAAGGGATACACCGGGGAGCTGTTTTTT
CASSQKGYTGELFF
>NA|NA|TRBJ2-7|TRBV4-1
TGCGCCAGCAGCCAAGTAACAGGAACCTACGAGCAGTACTTC
CASSQVTGTYEQYF
>many|NA|TRBJ2-7|TRBV30
TGTGCCTTCACCACCTGGAGGGACGCCGCGAACGAGCAGTACTTC
CAFTTWRDAANEQYF
>many|TRBD1|TRBJ1-2|TRBV28
TGTGCCAGCAGTTTGAGGACAGGGGGGGGCTACACCTTC
CASSLRTGGGYTF
>many|TRBD1|TRBJ2-5|TRBV24-1
TGTGCCACCAGTGATTTAGGGACAGGGGATTACCAAGAGACCCAGTACTTC
CATSDLGTGDYQETQYF
>NA|TRBD1|TRBJ2-1|TRBV24-1
TGTGCCACCAGTGAACCCACAGGGGACGTATCCTACAATGAGCAGTTCTTC
CATSEPTGDVSYNEQFF
>NA|NA|TRBJ2-6|TRBV7-9
TGTGCCAGCAGCCGTGAGTCCTCTGGGGCCAACGTCCTGACTTTC
CASSRESSGANVLTF
>NA|TRBD2|TRBJ2-5|TRBV2
TGTGCCAGCAGGGGACTAGCGGGACCCGAGATCCTAGAGACCCAGTACTTC
CASRGLAGPEILETQYF
>few|NA|TRBJ1-6|TRBV20-1
TGCAGTGCTAGGGACCTTAGGAATTCACCCCTCCACTTT
CSARDLRNSPLHF
>few|NA|TRBJ2-7|TRBV24-1
TGTGCCATAAAAGGGATCTCCTACGAGCAGTACTTC
CAIKGISYEQYF
>many|NA|TRBJ2-7|TRBV6-6
TGTGCCAGCAGTTACTCGTCCTACGAGCAGTACTTC
CASSYSSYEQYF
>NA|TRBD1|TRBJ1-3|TRBV20-1
TGCAGTGCCCGGGACAGTCGGAAAGGAAACACCATATATTTT
CSARDSRKGNTIYF